Listed here are 4 T cell receptor beta chains from one sample, sequenced in a study of blood T cell repertoires in COVID-19. Method: immunoSEQ multiplex PCR; TCRdb's copy keeps in-frame clones and lacks some. The data show about 59,000 clones, 73% seen once. The sequenced material came from peripheral blood. The receptors originated from a woman in her 70s with acute or convalescent COVID-19.

This sequence joins TRBV3-1 (or the pseudogene TRBV3-2) and TRBJ1-1; D not resolved. CDR1 is LGHDT and CDR2 is YNNKEL in the germline V gene (reference sequence). V lost 7 bases and J lost 7, with 19 bases in between. The CDR3 is 14 amino acids. CDR3 residues: CASTLQRYPGEAFF. CDR3 sequence (DNA): TGTGCCAGCACCCTACAAAGGTATCCAGGTGAAGCTTTCTTT.

V and J are TRBV30 and TRBJ2-5; 9 bases align to TRBD1. The V segment lost 4 bases and the J segment 2 bases; nucleotides outside the gene matches: 8. The CDR3 length is 15 residues. Germline CDR1 GTSNPN, CDR2 SVGIG (reference sequence). The CDR3 coding sequence is TGTGCCTGGACCCTAGGGACAGGGCCTCAAGAGACCCAGTACTTC. Its translation: CAWTLGTGPQETQYF.

The V call is TRBV7-6, the J call TRBJ1-2; 9 bases map to TRBD1. The CDR3 covers 19 residues. CDR1 is SGHVS, CDR2 FNYEAQ, per germline. The ends lost 4 bases at V and 0 bases at J; junction bases unmatched: 15. CDR3 residues: CASSSQGSGQGLPNYGYTF. DNA for the CDR3: TGTGCCAGCAGCTCACAGGGGTCGGGACAGGGACTGCCTAACTATGGCTACACCTTC.

The genes are TRBV30 and TRBJ1-4; no definite D call. This CDR3 is 14 amino acids long. V was shortened by 1 base and J by 8 bases, with 14 bases between the two germline ends. Germline loops: CDR1 GTSNPN, CDR2 SVGIG (reference sequence). CDR3 amino acids: CAWSAPVQVEKLFF. Written as DNA, the CDR3 is TGTGCCTGGAGTGCCCCCGTACAAGTGGAAAAACTGTTTTTT.